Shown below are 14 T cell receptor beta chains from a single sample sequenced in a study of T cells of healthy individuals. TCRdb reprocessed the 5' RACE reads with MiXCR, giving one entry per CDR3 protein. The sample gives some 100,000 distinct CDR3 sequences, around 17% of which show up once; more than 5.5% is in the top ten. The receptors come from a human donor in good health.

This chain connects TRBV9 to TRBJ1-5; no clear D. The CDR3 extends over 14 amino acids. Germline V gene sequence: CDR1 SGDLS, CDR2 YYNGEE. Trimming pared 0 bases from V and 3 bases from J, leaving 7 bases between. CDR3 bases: TGTGCCAGCAGCGTAGGACCGCTCAATCAGCCCCAGCATTTT. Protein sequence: CASSVGPLNQPQHF.

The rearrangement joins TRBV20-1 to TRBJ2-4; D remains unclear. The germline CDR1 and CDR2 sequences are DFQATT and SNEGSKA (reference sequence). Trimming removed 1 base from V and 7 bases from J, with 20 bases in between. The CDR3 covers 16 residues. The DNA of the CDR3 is TGCAGTGCTAGAGCCCCGTTTCATAAAAGAGGCAACATTCAGTACTTC. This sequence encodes CSARAPFHKRGNIQYF.

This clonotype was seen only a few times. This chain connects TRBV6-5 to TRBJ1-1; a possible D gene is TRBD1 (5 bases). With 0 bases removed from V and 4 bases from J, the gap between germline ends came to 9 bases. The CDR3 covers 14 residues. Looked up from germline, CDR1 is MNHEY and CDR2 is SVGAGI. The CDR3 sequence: CASSYSGASTEAFF. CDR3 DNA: TGTGCCAGCAGTTACTCCGGGGCTAGCACTGAAGCTTTCTTT.

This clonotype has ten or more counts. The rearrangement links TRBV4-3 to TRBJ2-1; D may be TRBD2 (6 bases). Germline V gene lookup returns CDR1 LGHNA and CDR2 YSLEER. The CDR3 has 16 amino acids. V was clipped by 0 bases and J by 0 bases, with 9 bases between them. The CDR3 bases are TGCGCCAGCAGCCAAGATCGGGGGAGCTCCTACAATGAGCAGTTCTTC. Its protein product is CASSQDRGSSYNEQFF.

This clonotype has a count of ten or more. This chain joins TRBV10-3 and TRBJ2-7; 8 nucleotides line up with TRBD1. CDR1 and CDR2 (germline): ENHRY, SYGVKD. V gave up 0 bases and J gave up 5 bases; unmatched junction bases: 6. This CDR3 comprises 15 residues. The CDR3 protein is CAISESEDRAHEQYF. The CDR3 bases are TGTGCCATCAGTGAGTCTGAGGACAGGGCCCACGAGCAGTACTTC.

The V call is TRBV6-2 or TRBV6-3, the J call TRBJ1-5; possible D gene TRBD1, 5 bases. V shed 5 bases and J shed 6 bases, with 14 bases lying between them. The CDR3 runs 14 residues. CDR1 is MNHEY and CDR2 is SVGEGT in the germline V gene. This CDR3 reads CASSTSGGGQPQHF. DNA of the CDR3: TGTGCCAGCAGTACCTCGGGGGGGGGTCAGCCCCAGCATTTT.

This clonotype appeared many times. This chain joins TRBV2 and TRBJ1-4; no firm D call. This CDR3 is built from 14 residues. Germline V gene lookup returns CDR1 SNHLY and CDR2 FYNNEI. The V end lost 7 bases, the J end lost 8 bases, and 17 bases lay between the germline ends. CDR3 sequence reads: CASTVEEGYEKLFF. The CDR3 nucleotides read TGTGCCAGCACCGTGGAGGAGGGTTACGAAAAACTGTTTTTT. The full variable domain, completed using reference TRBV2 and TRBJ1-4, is EPEVTQTPSHQVTQMGQEVILRCVPISNHLYFYWYRQILGQKVEFLVSFYNNEISEKSEIFDDQFSVERPDGSNFTLKIRSTKLEDSAMYFCASTVEEGYEKLFFGSGTQLSVL.

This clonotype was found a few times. The CDR3 is CSAAQGDPFKQYF. CDR3 DNA: TGCAGTGCCGCCCAAGGGGATCCTTTTAAGCAGTACTTC. This chain uses TRBV20-1 with TRBJ2-7; weak D call: TRBD1 (5 bases). This CDR3 contains 13 residues. V lost 6 bases to trimming and J lost 8 bases, with 20 bases between them. Germline CDR1 is DFQATT and CDR2 is SNEGSKA (reference sequence).

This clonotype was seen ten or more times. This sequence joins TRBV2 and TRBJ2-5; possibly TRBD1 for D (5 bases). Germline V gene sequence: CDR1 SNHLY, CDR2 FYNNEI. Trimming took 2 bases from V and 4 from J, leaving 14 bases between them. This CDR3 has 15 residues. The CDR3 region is CASSEPEGVTETQYF. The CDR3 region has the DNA TGTGCCAGCAGTGAACCAGAAGGGGTCACAGAGACCCAGTACTTC.

The chain's CDR3 is CASSERTGSSPLHF. The CDR3, as DNA: TGTGCCAGCAGCGAAAGGACGGGCAGCTCACCCCTCCACTTT. This sequence joins TRBV9 and TRBJ1-6; D call uncertain. With 3 bases removed from V and 10 bases from J, the gap between germline ends came to 14 bases. The germline gives CDR1 SGDLS, CDR2 YYNGEE. The CDR3 runs to 14 residues.

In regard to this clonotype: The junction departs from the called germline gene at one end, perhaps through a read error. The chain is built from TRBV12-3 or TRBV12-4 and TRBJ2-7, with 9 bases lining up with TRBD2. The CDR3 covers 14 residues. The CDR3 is CASRLAGEPLEQYF. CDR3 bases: TGTGCCAGCAGGTTAGCGGGAGAGCCCCTCGAGCAGTACTTC.

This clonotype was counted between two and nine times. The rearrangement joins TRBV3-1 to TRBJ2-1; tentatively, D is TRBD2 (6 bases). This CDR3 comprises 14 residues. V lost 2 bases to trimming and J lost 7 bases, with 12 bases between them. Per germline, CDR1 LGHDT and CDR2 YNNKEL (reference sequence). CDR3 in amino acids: CASSQMPGGNEQFF. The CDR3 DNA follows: TGTGCCAGCAGCCAAATGCCTGGGGGGAATGAGCAGTTCTTC.

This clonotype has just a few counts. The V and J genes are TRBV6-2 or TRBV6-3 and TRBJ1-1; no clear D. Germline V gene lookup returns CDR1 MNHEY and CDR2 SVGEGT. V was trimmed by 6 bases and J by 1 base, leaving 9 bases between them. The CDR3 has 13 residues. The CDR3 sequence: CASSPGRNTEAFF. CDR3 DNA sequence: TGTGCCAGCAGCCCGGGAAGGAACACTGAAGCTTTCTTT.

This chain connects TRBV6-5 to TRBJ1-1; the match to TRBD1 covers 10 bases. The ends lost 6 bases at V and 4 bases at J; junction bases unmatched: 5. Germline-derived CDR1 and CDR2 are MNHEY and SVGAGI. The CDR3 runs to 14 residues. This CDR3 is CASRLDRGATEAFF. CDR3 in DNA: TGTGCCAGCAGGTTGGACAGGGGGGCCACTGAAGCTTTCTTT.